This TCR beta chain was sequenced in a study of shared clonotypes between healthy human individuals. Whole-study context: Used for every donor were three CD4 naive, three CD4 memory, two CD8 naive and one CD8 memory plate.

Of note for this clone: Its antigen is currently unknown. One junction end disagrees with the germline gene, perhaps due to a read error.

General observations from the study: The generation probabilities recorded for non-shared clonotypes fell below those of clonotypes shared by all four donors.

Germline values: CDR1 MDHEN, CDR2 SYDVKM. CDR3 length: 15 amino acids. Repertoires were generated with immunoSEQ multiplex PCR, while TCRdb's copy carries only in-frame clones and drops some. Here the sample spans millions of clones, around 94% being singletons. The clonotype originates from a man in his late teens or twenties in good health. The chain carries TRBV28 and TRBJ2-2; 10 bases map to TRBD1. Sample: naive CD4+ T cells sorted from blood. Subset defined: CD45RA+ positively selected. The CDR3 is CANSDRGQGTGELFF. The CDR3 DNA reads as TGTGCCAACAGTGACAGGGGGCAGGGCACCGGGGAGCTGTTTTTT.